Sequencing of this T cell receptor (beta chain) was carried out in a study of blood T cell repertoires in COVID-19. Study-level information: COVID-19 samples from acute and convalescent phases originated in the United States, Italy and Spain. In each case, the material was cDNA or gDNA derived from T cells, B-cell-depleted T cells, or PBMCs.

The CDR3 is made up of 17 amino acids. Germline V lookup: CDR1 SGHRS, CDR2 YFSETQ. Trimming cost V 1 base and J 4 bases; bases outside gene matches: 7. In the study's own analysis: Cell counts per sample came from amplifying reference gene primers. Sequencing used immunoSEQ multiplex PCR; TCRdb keeps in-frame clones, though not all of them. That table is the source of V, J and clone size, and D and trimming were worked out from the DNA. Of some 21,000 clones in the sample, about 89% were seen once. V usage is TRBV5-1 and J usage is TRBJ2-2, with 10 bases that match TRBD2. The receptor was derived from a man in his 70s with active COVID-19. Sequenced input: peripheral blood. The CDR3 region is CASSLRSGRAGTGELFF. The CDR3 DNA is TGCGCCAGCAGCTTGAGAAGCGGGAGGGCGGGCACCGGGGAGCTGTTTTTT.